The clone carrying this T cell receptor (beta chain) is medium-sized (0.01 to 0.1%) by frequency. Its target is unknown. The data were taken from a study of T cell clusters in autoimmune cytopenias. Background on the study: Per sample, median TRB depth was 51,575 reads, yielding a median roughly 2,400 distinct clonotypes. Study observations and caveats: TRB repertoire shifts in secondary cytopenia and chronic lymphocytic leukemia mostly reflected lymphoma, not autoimmunity. Primary autoimmune cytopenia patients appeared to lack physiological T cell clusters present in healthy donors. Compared with active autoimmune hepatitis patients, healthy donors showed about 2.7-fold more exclusive TRB clusters.

Multiplex touch-down PCR amplified TRB using TRB-A and TRB-B pools in one tube. TCRdb reprocessed the multiplex PCR reads and keeps a single row for each CDR3 protein, giving no DNA. The sample table includes over 2,000 distinct CDR3 sequences. Each sample's input was roughly 270 ng genomic DNA, 40,000 or so genome equivalents. This receptor was identified in a human donor with an autoimmune cytopenia or autoimmune hepatitis (not recorded which). Sequencing input: peripheral blood.

This CDR3 reads CASSKDGANQPQHF. The V gene is TRBV6-6, the J gene TRBJ1-5; the TCRdb D gene call, TRBD1, has no DNA to confirm it. The CDR3 spans 14 residues. Looked up from germline, CDR1 is MNHNY and CDR2 is SVGAGI (reference sequence).